These T cell receptor beta chains were read from a single sample in a study of cytomegalovirus exposure and HLA in healthy donors. TCRdb's copy holds only in-frame clones and misses some; the assay was immunoSEQ multiplex PCR. The sample lists 65,000 to 100,000 clones; roughly three quarters were seen once. The source material was PBMCs. Source of these receptors: a woman aged 40 to 50 in good health and CMV-seropositive. Both conserved end residues are part of each CDR3. A D gene is named only where the DNA matches it firmly. Not every row has a clone size; where given, it reads once, few, many or a size class.

d_gene	len	v_gene	j_gene	abundance	CDR3aa	CDR3nt
NA	13	TRBV19	TRBJ1-2	NA	CASSMPKHYGYTF	TGTGCCAGTAGTATGCCCAAGCACTATGGCTACACCTTC
TRBD1	14	TRBV6-1	TRBJ2-7	few	CASSPQTGPYEQYF	TGTGCCAGCAGTCCACAGACAGGGCCCTACGAGCAGTACTTC
NA	13	TRBV6-1	TRBJ2-7	once	CASSGQGLYEQYF	TGTGCCAGCAGTGGCCAGGGTCTCTACGAGCAGTACTTC
TRBD2	15	TRBV19	TRBJ2-3	NA	CASSIEGGRTDTQYF	TGTGCCAGTAGTATAGAGGGCGGGAGGACCGATACGCAGTATTTT
NA	15	TRBV28	TRBJ1-1	NA	CASSPGYREAAEAFF	TGTGCCAGCAGTCCAGGCTACAGGGAAGCTGCTGAAGCTTTCTTT
NA	11	TRBV27	TRBJ2-7	NA	CASSRDTEQYF	TGTGCCAGCAGTCGAGATACCGAGCAGTACTTC
TRBD1	12	TRBV5-1	TRBJ1-2	few	CASGQGAQGYTF	TGCGCCAGCGGACAGGGGGCTCAGGGCTACACCTTC
TRBD1	12	TRBV27	TRBJ1-1	NA	CASSFQGARAFF	TGTGCCAGCAGTTTCCAGGGGGCCCGTGCTTTCTTT
TRBD1	15	TRBV28	TRBJ1-2	NA	CASTALRTGVYGYTF	TGTGCCAGCACTGCACTAAGGACAGGGGTGTATGGCTACACCTTC
TRBD2	13	TRBV30	TRBJ2-7	NA	CAWSGGTAYEQYF	TGTGCCTGGTCCGGGGGGACTGCCTACGAGCAGTACTTC
NA	18	TRBV7-9	TRBJ1-1	NA	CASSLGSRTEAANTEAFF	TGTGCCAGCAGCTTAGGGTCAAGGACGGAGGCCGCGAACACTGAAGCTTTCTTT
NA	13	TRBV30	TRBJ1-1	NA	CAWSATQNTEAFF	TGTGCCTGGAGTGCTACTCAAAACACTGAAGCTTTCTTT
TRBD2	14	TRBV19	TRBJ2-1	NA	CASRYEAGYNEQFF	TGTGCCAGTAGGTACGAAGCGGGGTACAATGAGCAGTTCTTC
TRBD2	18	TRBV27	TRBJ2-7	NA	CASSLSIGLAGYHYEQYF	TGTGCCAGCAGTTTGTCGATAGGACTAGCGGGATATCACTACGAGCAGTACTTC
NA	12	TRBV27	TRBJ1-2	NA	CAVKASTYGYTF	TGTGCCGTGAAAGCGAGCACCTATGGCTACACCTTC
NA	11	TRBV20-1	TRBJ2-3	NA	CSASLGGTQYF	TGCAGTGCATCGTTAGGAGGTACGCAGTATTTT
TRBD1	14	TRBV5-6	TRBJ1-1	NA	CASSVGQGDTEAFF	TGTGCCAGCAGCGTGGGACAGGGGGACACTGAAGCTTTCTTT
TRBD2	15	TRBV9	TRBJ2-1	NA	CASSVGLAGYNEQFF	TGTGCCAGCAGCGTAGGACTAGCGGGCTACAATGAGCAGTTCTTC
NA	15	TRBV11-2	TRBJ1-6	NA	CASSLQGVYNSPLHF	TGTGCCAGCAGCCTACAGGGCGTATATAATTCACCCCTCCACTTT
NA	15	TRBV4-1	TRBJ1-6	NA	CASSHGGKDNSPLHF	TGCGCCAGCAGCCACGGGGGGAAGGATAATTCACCCCTCCACTTT
NA	15	TRBV7-9	TRBJ1-1	NA	CASSFPDRMNTEAFF	TGTGCCAGCAGCTTCCCGGACAGAATGAACACTGAAGCTTTCTTT
TRBD2	15	TRBV11-2	TRBJ2-1	few	CASSLGGRAYNEQFF	TGTGCCAGCAGCTTAGGCGGGAGGGCCTACAATGAGCAGTTCTTC
NA	15	TRBV10-3	TRBJ1-1	NA	CAITPGTQVNTEAFF	TGTGCCATCACCCCCGGGACACAAGTGAACACTGAAGCTTTCTTT